Below are 8 T cell receptor beta chains sequenced from a single sample in a study of T-cell reconstitution after alpha-beta-depleted transplantation in children. For TCRbeta, the library was prepared with unique molecular identifiers. One entry per CDR3 protein results from TCRdb running MiXCR on the PCR reads. The table lists a few hundred thousand distinct CDR3 sequences, approximately 10% of them singletons. The sequencing here drew on PBMCs from the stem cell graft donor, taken from the stem cell graft. The receptors come from a human donor who donated a stem cell graft to a child with acute myeloid leukemia.

The genes are TRBV29-1 and TRBJ1-6, with 9 positions matching TRBD1. The CDR3 loop spans 13 amino acids. The germline CDR1 and CDR2 sequences are SQVTM and ANQGSEA. Germline trimming cut 6 bases from V and 7 bases from J; bases unmatched to any gene: 4. CDR3 sequence (DNA): TGCAGCGTCCGGGACAGGGTCAATTCACCCCTCCACTTT. It translates to CSVRDRVNSPLHF.

This clonotype was seen a few times. The chain uses TRBV20-1 and TRBJ1-2; 10 nucleotides agree with TRBD1. The ends lost 5 bases at V and 3 bases at J; junction bases unmatched: 9. This CDR3 contains 15 residues. Germline V gene sequence: CDR1 DFQATT, CDR2 SNEGSKA (reference sequence). CDR3 region: CSAYIRDRGDYGYTF. The CDR3 nucleotides are TGCAGTGCTTACATCCGGGACAGGGGAGACTATGGCTACACCTTC.

The table lists this clonotype with a few counts. The rearrangement uses TRBV6-5 and TRBJ2-5; D perhaps matches TRBD1 (5 bases). This CDR3 contains 13 residues. The germline gives CDR1 MNHEY, CDR2 SVGAGI. V was cut by 2 bases and J by 5 bases, with 9 bases left in between. The CDR3 sequence is CASSYRGSETQYF. CDR3 nucleotides: TGTGCCAGCAGTTACAGGGGTTCTGAGACCCAGTACTTC.

V is TRBV20-1 and J is TRBJ1-1; 7 bases are shared with TRBD1. After removal of 6 bases from V and 11 bases from J, the junction contained 9 bases not matched to a gene. Germline CDR1 is DFQATT and CDR2 is SNEGSKA (reference sequence). The CDR3 is 11 amino acids. The CDR3 nucleotides read TGCAGTGCAGGAGGGACAGTGGAGGCTTTCTTT. It specifies CSAGGTVEAFF.

The chain joins TRBV6-5 to TRBJ2-1, with D perhaps matching TRBD2 (6 bases). The germline CDR1 and CDR2 sequences are MNHEY and SVGAGI. The CDR3 has 12 amino acids. The ends were cut back, 4 bases at V and 6 bases at J, with 7 bases in the middle. The DNA of the CDR3 is TGTGCCAGCAGTTCGACTAGCAATGAGCAGTTCTTC. It yields the protein CASSSTSNEQFF.

The chain links TRBV11-1 to TRBJ2-1; TRBD2 aligns across 8 bases. This CDR3 has 16 residues. V lost 3 bases, J lost 3 bases, and 7 bases stayed unmatched. Germline loops: CDR1 SGHAT, CDR2 FQDESV (reference sequence). CDR3 nucleotides: TGTGCCAGCAGCTTCCAGGCTAGCGGGTTCTACAATGAGCAGTTCTTC. Translating it yields CASSFQASGFYNEQFF.

This chain joins TRBV12-3 or TRBV12-4 and TRBJ2-5, with D unclear. Trimming cost V 6 bases and J 3 bases, with 5 bases left between them. This CDR3 is 11 amino acids long. CDR3: CASRKEETQYF. The CDR3 region has the DNA TGTGCCAGCAGGAAGGAAGAGACCCAGTACTTC.

This chain uses TRBV5-1 with TRBJ2-7, with 9 bases that match TRBD1. The CDR3 runs 16 residues. V lost 4 bases and J lost 3; bases outside the gene matches: 11. CDR1 and CDR2 from the germline V gene are SGHRS and YFSETQ. In DNA form, the CDR3 reads TGCGCCAGCAGCCCGTTCCGGGACAGGGACTACTACGAGCAGTACTTC. Translated, it gives CASSPFRDRDYYEQYF.